This T cell receptor beta chain was sequenced during a study of blood T cell repertoires in COVID-19. As for the study in general: The study drew acute and convalescent COVID-19 samples from the United States, Italy and Spain. T cells, B-cell-depleted T cells, or PBMCs supplied cDNA or gDNA.

In the original workflow: Amplification of reference gene primers was used by the study to estimate nucleated cell counts. Libraries were prepared by immunoSEQ multiplex PCR; TCRdb keeps only in-frame clonotypes and omits some of them. V and J calls and clone size are given by that table; D and trimming were obtained from the DNA. The sample contains about 480,000 clones, less than 90% of which appear only once. V gave up 0 bases and J gave up 4 bases, with 19 bases separating them. This CDR3 comprises 18 residues. Seattle researchers signed up patients amid active infection and tracked them longitudinally.

Sequencing input: peripheral blood. J is TRBJ1-4 and V is TRBV5-3, with a possible D match to TRBD1 (5 bases). TRBV5-3 is classed as an ORF, of uncertain function. The clonotype comes from a woman aged 50 to 60 with COVID-19, enrolled during active disease. The CDR3 DNA reads as TGTGCCAGAAGCTTGGTCAAGGGCCCGACAGAGATTAATGAAAAACTGTTTTTT. Protein sequence: CARSLVKGPTEINEKLFF.